Listed below are T cell receptor beta chains from one sample, sequenced in a study of shared clonotypes between healthy human individuals. Assay: immunoSEQ multiplex PCR; the TCRdb copy retains only in-frame clones and omits some. The sample includes about 2.4 million clones, approximately 93% of them seen just once. Sequenced material: naive CD4+ T cells from PBMCs. The source is a young man in good health. Some clones in this sample may be carry-over from other donors' samples. Each CDR3 is given with its conserved first and last residue. The D gene is left open where the match is weak. The size field is filled for only some rows; it gives once, few, many or a size class.

>.|TRBJ2-7|TRBV27|TRBD1
TGTGCCAGCAGTTTATCTTGGGACAGGGGATCTTGGGAGCAGTACTTC
CASSLSWDRGSWEQYF
>once|TRBJ2-1|TRBV9|.
TGTGCCAGCAGCGTACTAGGAGCCTACAATGAGCAGTTCTTC
CASSVLGAYNEQFF
>.|TRBJ2-1|TRBV5-1|.
TGCGCCAGCAGCTTGGGTAGTTACAATGAGCAGTTCTTC
CASSLGSYNEQFF
>.|TRBJ2-2|TRBV18|TRBD1
TGTGCCAGCTCACCAGGGACAGGCGAGCTGTTTTTT
CASSPGTGELFF
>.|TRBJ2-1|TRBV5-1|.
TGCGCCAGCAGCCAGCCCCGGCTAGGCAATGAGCAGTTCTTC
CASSQPRLGNEQFF
>.|TRBJ1-4|TRBV7-6|TRBD1
TGTGCCAGCAGACCGGGACAGGGGGCCGTTAATGAAAAACTGTTTTTT
CASRPGQGAVNEKLFF
>.|TRBJ2-3|TRBV5-1|TRBD2
TGCGCCAGCAGCCGAGCGGGAGGGCCTGGAGATACGCAGTATTTT
CASSRAGGPGDTQYF
>.|TRBJ2-3|TRBV7-3|TRBD1
TGTGCCAGCAGCCCAAGGACAGGGAACACAGATACGCAGTATTTT
CASSPRTGNTDTQYF
>.|TRBJ2-5|TRBV21-1|.
TGTGCCAGCAGCTTCCGACAGAGGATGCAAGAGACCCAGTACTTC
CASSFRQRMQETQYF
>.|TRBJ2-7|TRBV6-1|.
TGTGCCAGCAGTTTACGGGACCGGCGGTCCTACGAGCAGTACTTC
CASSLRDRRSYEQYF
>.|TRBJ2-2|TRBV29-1|TRBD1
TGCAGCGGGGGGACAGGGCCGACCGGGGAGCTGTTTTTT
CSGGTGPTGELFF